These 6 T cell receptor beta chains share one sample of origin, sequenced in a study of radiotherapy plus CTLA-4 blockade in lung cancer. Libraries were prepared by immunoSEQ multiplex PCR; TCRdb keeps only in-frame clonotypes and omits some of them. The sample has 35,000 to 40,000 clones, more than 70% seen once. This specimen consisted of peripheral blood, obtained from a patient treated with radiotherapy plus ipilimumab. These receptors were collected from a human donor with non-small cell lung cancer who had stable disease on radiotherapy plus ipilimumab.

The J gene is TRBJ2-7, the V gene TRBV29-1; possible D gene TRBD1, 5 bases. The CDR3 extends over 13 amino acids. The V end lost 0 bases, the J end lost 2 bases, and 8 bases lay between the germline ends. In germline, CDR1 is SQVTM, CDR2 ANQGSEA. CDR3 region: CSVEEGETYEQYF. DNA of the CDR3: TGCAGCGTTGAAGAAGGGGAAACCTACGAGCAGTACTTC.

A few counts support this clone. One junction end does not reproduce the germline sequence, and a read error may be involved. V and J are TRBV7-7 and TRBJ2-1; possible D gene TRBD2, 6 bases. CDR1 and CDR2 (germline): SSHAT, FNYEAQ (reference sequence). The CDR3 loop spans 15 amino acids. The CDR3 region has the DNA TGTGCTAGCAGCTTTAGTCCGGGACTCTACAATGAGCAGTTCTTC. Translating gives CASSFSPGLYNEQFF. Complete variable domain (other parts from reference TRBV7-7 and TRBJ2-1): GAGVSQSPRYKVTKRGQDVTLRCDPISSHATLYWYQQALGQGPEFLTYFNYEAQPDKSGLPSDRFSAERPEGSISTLTIQRTEQRDSAMYRCASSFSPGLYNEQFFGPGTRLTVL.

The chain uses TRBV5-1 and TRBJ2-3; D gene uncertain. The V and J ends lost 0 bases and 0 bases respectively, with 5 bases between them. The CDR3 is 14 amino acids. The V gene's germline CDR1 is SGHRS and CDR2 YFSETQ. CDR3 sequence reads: CASSLALSTDTQYF. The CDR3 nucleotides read TGCGCCAGCAGCTTGGCCCTCAGCACAGATACGCAGTATTTT.

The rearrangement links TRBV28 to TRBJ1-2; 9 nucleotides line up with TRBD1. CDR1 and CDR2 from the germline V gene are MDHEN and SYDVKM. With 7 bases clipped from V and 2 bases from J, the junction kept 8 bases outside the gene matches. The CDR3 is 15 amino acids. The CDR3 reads CASKKGDRANYGYTF. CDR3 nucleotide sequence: TGTGCCAGCAAAAAAGGGGACAGGGCCAACTATGGCTACACCTTC.

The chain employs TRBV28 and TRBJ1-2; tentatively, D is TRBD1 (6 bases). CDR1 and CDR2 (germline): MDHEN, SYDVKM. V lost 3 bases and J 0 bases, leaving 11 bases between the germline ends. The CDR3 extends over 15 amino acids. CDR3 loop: CASSFVDRTNYGYTF. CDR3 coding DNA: TGTGCCAGCAGTTTTGTCGACAGGACTAACTATGGCTACACCTTC.

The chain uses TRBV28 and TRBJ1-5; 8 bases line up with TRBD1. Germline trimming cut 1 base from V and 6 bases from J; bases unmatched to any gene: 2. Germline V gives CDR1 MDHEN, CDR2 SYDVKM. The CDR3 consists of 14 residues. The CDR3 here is CASSLSQGAQPQHF. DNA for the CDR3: TGTGCCAGCAGTTTATCCCAGGGGGCTCAGCCCCAGCATTTT.